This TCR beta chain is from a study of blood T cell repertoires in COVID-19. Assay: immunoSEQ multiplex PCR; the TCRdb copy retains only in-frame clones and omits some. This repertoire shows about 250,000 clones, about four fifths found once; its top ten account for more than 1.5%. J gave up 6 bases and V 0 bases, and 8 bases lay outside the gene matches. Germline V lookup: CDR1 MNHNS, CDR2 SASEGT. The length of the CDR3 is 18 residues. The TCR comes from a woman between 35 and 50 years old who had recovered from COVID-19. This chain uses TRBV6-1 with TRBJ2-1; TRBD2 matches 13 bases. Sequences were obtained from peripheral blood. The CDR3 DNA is TGTGCCAGCAGTGAAGCAACTAGCGGGGGGGCGGGAGGCAATGAGCAGTTCTTC. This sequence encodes CASSEATSGGAGGNEQFF.